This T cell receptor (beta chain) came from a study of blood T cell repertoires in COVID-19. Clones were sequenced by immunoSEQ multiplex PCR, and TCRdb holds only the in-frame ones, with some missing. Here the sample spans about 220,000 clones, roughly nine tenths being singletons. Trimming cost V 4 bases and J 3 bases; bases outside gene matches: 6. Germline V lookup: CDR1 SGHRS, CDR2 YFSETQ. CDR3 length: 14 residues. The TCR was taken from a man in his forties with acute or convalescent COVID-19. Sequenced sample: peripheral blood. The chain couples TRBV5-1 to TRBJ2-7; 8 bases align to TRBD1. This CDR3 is CASSPRGTGYEQYF. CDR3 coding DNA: TGCGCCAGCAGCCCCCGGGGGACAGGCTACGAGCAGTACTTC.